A selection of T cell receptor beta chains follows, all from one sample in a study of siplizumab effects on memory and regulatory T cells. The method was immunoSEQ multiplex PCR; TCRdb's version includes in-frame clones alone and lacks a portion of them. The sample contains approximately 65,000 clones, around 80% of which appear only once. Sequencing was performed on memory CD4+ T cells sorted from blood. Every receptor here comes from a human donor in good health. The conserved cysteine and the conserved F or W are not part of the CDR3 here.

j_call | v_call | cdr3_aa
TRBJ2-2 | TRBV19 | ASRSGTKNTGELF
TRBJ2-5 | TRBV10-1 | ASSRTGKGAQY
TRBJ1-1 | TRBV12-5 | ASGEQPGTGAF
TRBJ1-3 | TRBV6-1 | ASSEAGGGSGNTIY
TRBJ1-3 | TRBV9 | ASGRKDSGNTIY
TRBJ1-2 | TRBV5-1 | ASSFSRAGVAESNYGYT
TRBJ1-2 | TRBV28 | ASSSGGRANYGYT
TRBJ2-3 | TRBV4-1 | ASSLTNTGRSTDTQY
TRBJ2-2 | TRBV5-4 | ASSPGLGGELF
TRBJ1-4 | TRBV28 | ASSFYGTGGTNEKLF
TRBJ1-4 | TRBV14 | ASSQDRGQGVFNEKLF
. | TRBV27 | ASSYSFGPRGGYEQY
TRBJ1-2 | TRBV6-5 | ASSSPRTGDYGYT
TRBJ2-5 | TRBV2 | ASRRGLVETQY
TRBJ1-4 | TRBV5-1 | ASSLTGTGSGDEKLF
TRBJ2-1 | TRBV5-1 | ASSLTSGLAGEQF
TRBJ2-2 | TRBV5-4 | ASSLIAGTNTGELF
TRBJ1-1 | TRBV6-1 | ASSTRGGANTEAF
TRBJ1-2 | TRBV28 | ASSSQGPTRDGYT
TRBJ2-3 | TRBV11-2 | ASSPRRGGATDTQY